This T cell receptor (beta chain) came from a study of blood T cell repertoires in COVID-19. V was trimmed by 4 bases and J by 0 bases, leaving 17 bases between them. The CDR3 is 17 amino acids. Assay: immunoSEQ multiplex PCR; the TCRdb copy retains only in-frame clones and omits some. The repertoire holds just under 20,000 clones, with about 88% as singletons. Material for sequencing was peripheral blood. The chain employs TRBV5-3 and TRBJ2-1, with a tentative D call TRBD1 (6 bases). TRBV5-3 is an ORF, with its function uncertain. This sequence was found in a human donor in a cohort sampled during active COVID-19. In DNA, the CDR3 is TGTGCCAGAAGCAACAAACAGGGAAGGAGCTCCTACAATGAGCAGTTCTTC. The encoded protein is CARSNKQGRSSYNEQFF.